Below, 31 T cell receptor beta chains from the same sample are listed, as sequenced in a study of blood T cell repertoires in COVID-19. The repertoire was sequenced with immunoSEQ multiplex PCR; TCRdb's copy has only in-frame clones and lacks some. The sample has around 380,000 clones; approximately 89% are singletons. The specimen sequenced was PBMCs or T cells enriched from blood (not recorded which). The receptor set was obtained from a man aged 25 to 40 who had recovered from COVID-19.

The chain carries TRBV11-3 and TRBJ1-1, with 9 bases lining up with TRBD1. Losses at the gene ends were 4 bases for V and 1 base for J; bases not matched to a gene: 13. The CDR3 has 18 amino acids. CDR1 is SGHNT and CDR2 is YENEEA in the germline V gene. CDR3 bases: TGTGCCAGCAGCTCAGAAAGTCCCGGGACAGGGACGAACACTGAAGCTTTCTTT. Residues: CASSSESPGTGTNTEAFF.

The V call is TRBV5-1, the J call TRBJ2-7; 7 bases align to TRBD2. With 4 bases clipped from V and 10 bases from J, the junction kept 11 bases outside the gene matches. The CDR3 totals 13 residues. Germline V gene lookup returns CDR1 SGHRS and CDR2 YFSETQ. This CDR3 reads CASSGGLGPSQYF. The DNA for the CDR3 is TGCGCCAGCAGCGGCGGACTAGGCCCCTCACAGTACTTC. Drawing the rest from reference TRBV5-1 and TRBJ2-7, the complete variable domain is KAGVTQTPRYLIKTRGQQVTLSCSPISGHRSVSWYQQTPGQGLQFLFEYFSETQRNKGNFPGRFSGRQFSNSRSEMNVSTLELGDSALYLCASSGGLGPSQYFGPGTRLTVT.

The V gene is TRBV5-4, the J gene TRBJ1-2, with D maybe TRBD1 (6 bases). CDR3 length: 14 residues. V dropped 4 bases and J dropped 5 bases, with 15 bases sitting between them. Germline V gene sequence: CDR1 SGHNT, CDR2 YYREEE (reference sequence). The CDR3 loop is CASSTWTDHYGYTF. As DNA, the CDR3 is TGTGCCAGCAGCACCTGGACAGACCATTATGGCTACACCTTC.

The chain uses TRBV27 and TRBJ1-2; TRBD1 might be the D (5 bases). The CDR3 spans 15 residues. Trimming took off 5 bases at V and 4 bases at J, with 17 bases between the two ends. Germline loops: CDR1 MNHEY, CDR2 SMNVEV (reference sequence). This CDR3 reads CASSPWAQGGYGYTF. CDR3 in DNA: TGTGCCAGCAGTCCCTGGGCGCAGGGTGGCTATGGCTACACCTTC.

CDR3 sequence (DNA): TGTGCCAGCAGCGGAACAGGGCACACCGGGGAGCTGTTTTTT. Amino acid sequence: CASSGTGHTGELFF. The J gene is TRBJ2-2, the V gene TRBV2, with D tentatively TRBD1 (6 bases). CDR3 length: 14 amino acids. V was cut by 6 bases and J by 3 bases, with 11 bases left in between. Germline lookup yields CDR1 SNHLY and CDR2 FYNNEI. The variable domain in full, with the rest retrieved from reference TRBV2 and TRBJ2-2, is EPEVTQTPSHQVTQMGQEVILRCVPISNHLYFYWYRQILGQKVEFLVSFYNNEISEKSEIFDDQFSVERPDGSNFTLKIRSTKLEDSAMYFCASSGTGHTGELFFGEGSRLTVL.

This chain joins TRBV9 and TRBJ1-5, with 8 bases aligning to TRBD1. V shed 2 bases and J 3 bases; nucleotides not matched to a gene: 13. Germline V gene lookup returns CDR1 SGDLS and CDR2 YYNGEE. This CDR3 is built from 18 residues. CDR3 region: CASSVGLGGTGDNQPQHF. CDR3 nucleotide sequence: TGTGCCAGCAGCGTGGGCCTTGGCGGGACAGGTGACAATCAGCCCCAGCATTTT.

The rearrangement uses TRBV12-3 or TRBV12-4 and TRBJ1-2; TRBD1 might be the D (6 bases). The V and J ends lost 7 bases and 10 bases respectively, with 16 bases between them. The CDR3 is 12 residues long. The CDR3 reads CASTGMDRAYTF. CDR3 sequence (DNA): TGTGCCAGCACCGGAATGGACAGAGCCTACACCTTC.

The V gene is TRBV10-2, the J gene TRBJ1-5; a possible D gene is TRBD1 (5 bases). The V end lost 5 bases, the J end lost 4 bases, and 9 bases lay between the germline ends. The length of the CDR3 is 13 residues. Germline V gene data show CDR1 as WSHSY and CDR2 as SAAADI. The CDR3 DNA sequence: TGCGCCAGCAGTTCTCAGGGAAATCAGCCCCAGCATTTT. Its translation is CASSSQGNQPQHF.

The chain is built from TRBV30 and TRBJ1-5, with a tentative D call TRBD1 (6 bases). With 2 bases removed from V and 5 bases from J, the gap between germline ends came to 10 bases. Germline values: CDR1 GTSNPN, CDR2 SVGIG (reference sequence). The length of the CDR3 is 13 residues. CDR3 in amino acids: CAWSRAGDQPQHF. The CDR3 nucleotides read TGTGCCTGGAGTCGGGCAGGGGATCAGCCCCAGCATTTT.

This chain connects TRBV13 to TRBJ2-5; the match to TRBD2 covers 11 bases. CDR3 length: 15 residues. Germline values: CDR1 PRHDT, CDR2 FYEKMQ (reference sequence). V lost 5 bases to trimming and J lost 3 bases; unmatched junction nucleotides: 5. This CDR3 reads CASSGTGLAEETQYF. CDR3 DNA sequence: TGTGCCAGCAGCGGGACGGGACTAGCGGAAGAGACCCAGTACTTC.

This sequence joins TRBV6-2 or TRBV6-3 and TRBJ1-5, with a possible D match to TRBD1 (5 bases). Between the trimmed V and J ends, which lost 2 bases and 5 bases, there was a span of 16 bases. Germline V gives CDR1 MNHEY, CDR2 SVGEGT. There are 16 residues in the CDR3. Written as DNA, the CDR3 is TGTGCCAGCAGTTACCTAAGAGGGGAGGACGATCAGCCCCAGCATTTT. This sequence encodes CASSYLRGEDDQPQHF.

V is TRBV7-8 and J is TRBJ2-3, with a tentative D call TRBD2 (6 bases). V lost 1 base to trimming and J lost 4 bases, with 18 bases between them. The germline V gene encodes CDR1 SGHVS and CDR2 FQNEAQ. The CDR3 length is 17 residues. As DNA, the CDR3 is TGTGCCAGCAGCTTAGAAGGTTCGGGGGTGAGGTCAGATACGCAGTATTTT. As protein: CASSLEGSGVRSDTQYF. The full variable domain, rest sourced from reference TRBV7-8 and TRBJ2-3, is GAGVSQSPRYKVAKRGQDVALRCDPISGHVSLFWYQQALGQGPEFLTYFQNEAQLDKSGLPSDRFFAERPEGSVSTLKIQRTQQEDSAVYLCASSLEGSGVRSDTQYFGPGTRLTVL.

This clone was observed a single time. The rearrangement links TRBV7-2 to TRBJ1-5, with a tentative D call TRBD1 (6 bases). CDR3 length: 16 amino acids. Germline loops: CDR1 SGHTA, CDR2 FQGNSA. Trimming cost V 2 bases and J 6 bases, with 17 bases left between them. In DNA, the CDR3 is TGTGCCAGCAGCTTAAGGGGGGGCAGGGTGATTCAGCCCCAGCATTTT. This sequence encodes CASSLRGGRVIQPQHF.

V is TRBV18 and J is TRBJ1-4, with TRBD1 matching 8 bases. This CDR3 has 13 residues. Germline V gives CDR1 KGHSH, CDR2 LQKENI. V dropped 8 bases and J dropped 6; count of bases not matched to a gene: 5. The CDR3 region has the DNA TGTGCCAGCGCCAGGGGGCGGGATGAAAAACTGTTTTTT. Its protein is CASARGRDEKLFF.

The rearrangement joins TRBV5-1 to TRBJ2-3; 7 bases map to TRBD1. Germline V CDR1 and CDR2: SGHRS, YFSETQ. The CDR3 consists of 13 residues. With V trimmed by 4 bases and J by 6 bases, 5 bases remained unmatched. In DNA, the CDR3 is TGCGCCAGCAGCCTCATGGACAGGGATACGCAGTATTTT. Translating it yields CASSLMDRDTQYF.

This clone turned up a few times. The CDR3 region is CASSLSVDRGNLYGYTF. The DNA of the CDR3 is TGTGCCAGCAGCTTATCTGTGGACAGGGGGAATCTCTATGGCTACACCTTC. The chain carries TRBV13 and TRBJ1-2, with TRBD1 identical over 10 bases. J gave up 4 bases and V 2 bases, and 10 bases lay outside the gene matches. The length of the CDR3 is 17 residues. CDR1 is PRHDT and CDR2 is FYEKMQ in the germline V gene (reference sequence).

DNA of the CDR3: TGTGCCAGCAGCTTGGGGCAGGGAATCACTGGCTACACCTTC. As protein: CASSLGQGITGYTF. The V call is TRBV5-4, the J call TRBJ1-2, with TRBD1 as a possible D gene (5 bases). V lost 0 bases to trimming and J lost 7 bases, with 13 bases between them. The CDR3 length is 14 residues. The germline gives CDR1 SGHNT, CDR2 YYREEE (reference sequence).

The V gene is TRBV27, the J gene TRBJ2-7; D remains unclear. Germline CDR1 is MNHEY and CDR2 is SMNVEV (reference sequence). Trimming left V 11 bases short and J 0 bases short, with 17 bases between. The CDR3 length is 14 residues. CDR3 protein: CASAPGTGSYEQYF. DNA of the CDR3: TGTGCCTCGGCCCCGGGTACGGGCTCCTACGAGCAGTACTTC.

The rearrangement uses TRBV6-5 and TRBJ2-7; 7 positions agree with TRBD1. Trimming at V came to 5 bases and at J to 0 bases, leaving 7 bases not matched to a gene. CDR1 and CDR2 (germline): MNHEY, SVGAGI. This CDR3 contains 15 residues. The CDR3 spells CASSRSGQSSYEQYF. CDR3 in DNA: TGTGCCAGCAGTCGTTCGGGACAGAGCTCCTACGAGCAGTACTTC.

This clone was found once. V usage is TRBV4-1 and J usage is TRBJ1-1; 9 nucleotides line up with TRBD1. This CDR3 has 17 amino acids. CDR1 is MGHRA and CDR2 is YSYEKL in the germline V gene. V lost 1 base, J lost 0 bases, and 6 bases stayed unmatched. DNA of the CDR3: TGCGCCAGCAGCCAAGGGGGACAGGGTAGCGTGAACACTGAAGCTTTCTTT. Its protein product is CASSQGGQGSVNTEAFF.

The chain has TRBV18 and TRBJ1-2; TRBD1 matches at 8 bases. Germline CDR1 reads KGHSH; CDR2 reads LQKENI. The junction had 13 bases not matched to a gene; V was cut back by 3 bases and J by 7 bases. The CDR3 runs 16 residues. CDR3 residues: CASSPGSDRAGSGYTF. The CDR3, as DNA: TGTGCCAGCTCACCCGGGTCGGACAGGGCTGGGAGTGGCTACACCTTC.

The chain has TRBV27 and TRBJ1-4, with TRBD1 matching 8 bases. The germline V gene encodes CDR1 MNHEY and CDR2 SMNVEV (reference sequence). CDR3 size: 16 residues. V shed 4 bases and J 3 bases; nucleotides not matched to a gene: 7. CDR3 amino acids: CASSSPGQGPNEKLFF. The CDR3 DNA reads TGTGCCAGCAGTTCCCCCGGACAGGGACCTAATGAAAAACTGTTTTTT. The entire variable domain, with the rest obtained from reference TRBV27 and TRBJ1-4, is as follows: EAQVTQNPRYLITVTGKKLTVTCSQNMNHEYMSWYRQDPGLGLRQIYYSMNVEVTDKGDVPEGYKVSRKEKRNFPLILESPSPNQTSLYFCASSSPGQGPNEKLFFGSGTQLSVL.

The gene calls are TRBV12-5 and TRBJ2-4; possible D gene TRBD2, 6 bases. The CDR3 runs to 13 residues. V lost 5 bases and J lost 7, with 12 bases in between. Per germline, CDR1 LGHNT and CDR2 FRNRAP. Here the CDR3 reads CASGPGAGNIQYF. CDR3 coding DNA: TGTGCTAGTGGTCCCGGGGCGGGGAACATTCAGTACTTC.

CDR3 DNA: TGTGCCAGCAGTGACTCTTACGGGGGCTCCTACAATGAGCAGTTCTTC. Its translation: CASSDSYGGSYNEQFF. The V call is TRBV6-4, the J call TRBJ2-1; weak D call: TRBD2 (6 bases). Germline CDR1 MRHNA, CDR2 SNTAGT. V shed 0 bases and J shed 0 bases, with 9 bases lying between them. CDR3 length: 16 residues.

Only one count was recorded for this clone. The chain's CDR3 is CASTPSGNGAETEAFF. In DNA form, the CDR3 reads TGTGCCAGCACCCCATCTGGGAATGGGGCAGAAACTGAAGCTTTCTTT. J is TRBJ1-1 and V is TRBV7-9; D may be TRBD1 (5 bases). Germline V lookup: CDR1 SEHNR, CDR2 FQNEAQ (reference sequence). The CDR3 is made up of 16 amino acids. V lost 7 bases, J lost 5 bases, and 23 bases lay in between.

V usage is TRBV13 and J usage is TRBJ2-3, with 8 bases identical to TRBD2. Germline-derived CDR1 and CDR2 are PRHDT and FYEKMQ (reference sequence). The CDR3 is made up of 16 amino acids. V shed 6 bases, J shed 5 bases, and the junction held 13 bases outside the gene matches. The CDR3 DNA reads TGTGCCAGCAGGCTTATCTCGGGGGGGGCCTTAGATACGCAGTATTTT. Its translation: CASRLISGGALDTQYF.

The chain links TRBV5-1 to TRBJ2-3; 11 nucleotides line up with TRBD1. Looked up from germline, CDR1 is SGHRS and CDR2 is YFSETQ. V dropped 4 bases and J dropped 4; count of bases not matched to a gene: 5. The CDR3 is 15 residues long. The CDR3: CASSTWDRGADTQYF. CDR3 sequence (DNA): TGCGCCAGCAGCACCTGGGACAGGGGGGCAGATACGCAGTATTTT.

V usage is TRBV6-1 and J usage is TRBJ2-5; maybe TRBD2 (5 bases). Germline V gene data show CDR1 as MNHNS and CDR2 as SASEGT. V lost 2 bases, J lost 5 bases, and 15 bases lay in between. CDR3 size: 15 residues. The CDR3 DNA is TGTGCCAGCAGTGAAATGGTGAGGGAGATGGAGACCCAGTACTTC. Its translation is CASSEMVREMETQYF.

The chain combines TRBV14 with TRBJ1-6; tentatively, D is TRBD1 (5 bases). The CDR3 sequence is 14 residues long. Germline V gene lookup returns CDR1 SGHDN and CDR2 FVKESK. V shed 1 base and J shed 10 bases, with 11 bases lying between them. The CDR3 loop is CASSQVGGDSPLHF. In DNA form, the CDR3 reads TGTGCCAGCAGCCAAGTGGGGGGGGACTCACCCCTCCACTTT.

V usage is TRBV12-3 or TRBV12-4 and J usage is TRBJ1-5, with D possibly TRBD1 on 6 matching bases. V was pared by 5 bases and J by 4 bases, with 9 bases between. This CDR3 comprises 13 residues. As DNA, the CDR3 is TGTGCCAGCAGTCGGGACATTAATCAGCCCCAGCATTTT. It translates to CASSRDINQPQHF.

V is TRBV13 and J is TRBJ1-2; 10 bases are shared with TRBD1. This CDR3 contains 16 residues. Germline values: CDR1 PRHDT, CDR2 FYEKMQ (reference sequence). The J segment lost 2 bases and the V segment lost 5 bases, leaving 8 bases of the junction unmatched. The CDR3 DNA follows: TGTGCCAGCAGCGTAAGGGACAGGGGAAACAACTATGGCTACACCTTC. It translates to CASSVRDRGNNYGYTF.